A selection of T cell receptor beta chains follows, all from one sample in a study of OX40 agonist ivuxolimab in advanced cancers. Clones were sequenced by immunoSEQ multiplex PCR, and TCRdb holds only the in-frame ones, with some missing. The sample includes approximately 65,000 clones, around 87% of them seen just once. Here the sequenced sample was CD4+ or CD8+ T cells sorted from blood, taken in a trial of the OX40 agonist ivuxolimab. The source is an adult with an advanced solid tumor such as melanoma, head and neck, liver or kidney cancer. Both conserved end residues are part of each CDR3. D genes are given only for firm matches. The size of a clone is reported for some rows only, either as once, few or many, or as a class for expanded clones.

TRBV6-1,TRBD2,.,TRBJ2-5,CASSGGGTIQETQYF,TGTGCCAGCAGTGGTGGGGGGACTATACAAGAGACCCAGTACTTC
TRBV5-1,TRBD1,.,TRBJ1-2,CASSLTGGGGYGYTF,TGCGCCAGCAGCTTGACAGGGGGAGGTGGCTATGGCTACACCTTC
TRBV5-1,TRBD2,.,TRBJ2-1,CASSLDGGVYNEQFF,TGCGCCAGCAGCTTGGACGGGGGGGTTTACAATGAGCAGTTCTTC
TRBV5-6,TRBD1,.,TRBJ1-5,CASSWGQGVPNQPQHF,TGTGCCAGCAGCTGGGGACAGGGGGTTCCCAATCAGCCCCAGCATTTT
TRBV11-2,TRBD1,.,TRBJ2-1,CASSTTGTGSNEQFF,TGTGCCAGCAGCACTACCGGGACAGGGAGCAATGAGCAGTTCTTC
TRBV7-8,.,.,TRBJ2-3,CASSFGGTDTQYF,TGTGCCAGCAGCTTCGGAGGCACAGATACGCAGTATTTT
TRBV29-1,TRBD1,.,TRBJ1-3,CSVDPTGDGNTIYF,TGCAGCGTTGATCCGACAGGGGATGGAAACACCATATATTTT
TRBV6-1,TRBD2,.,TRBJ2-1,CASSNPWGGTNEQFF,TGTGCCAGCAGCAATCCATGGGGGGGGACCAATGAGCAGTTCTTC
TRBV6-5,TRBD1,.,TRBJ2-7,CASTHRGEQYF,TGTGCCAGCACTCACAGGGGAGAGCAGTACTTC
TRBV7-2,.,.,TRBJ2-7,CASSALGYEQYF,TGTGCCAGCAGCGCTCTAGGATACGAGCAGTACTTC
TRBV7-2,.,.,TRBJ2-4,CASSLGQRANIQYF,TGTGCCAGCAGCTTAGGACAGAGGGCGAACATTCAGTACTTC
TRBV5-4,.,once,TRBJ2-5,CASSLEVVRVGETQYF,TGTGCCAGCAGCTTGGAGGTTGTTAGGGTGGGGGAGACCCAGTACTTC
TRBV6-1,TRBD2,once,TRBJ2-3,CASSVIAGTSTDTQYF,TGTGCCAGCAGTGTTATAGCGGGCACTAGCACAGATACGCAGTATTTT
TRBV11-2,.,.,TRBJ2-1,CASSRRVSSYNEQFF,TGTGCCAGCAGCCGGAGGGTGAGCTCCTACAATGAGCAGTTCTTC
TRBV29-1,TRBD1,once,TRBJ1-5,CSVGDRGFNQPQHF,TGCAGCGTTGGGGACAGGGGGTTCAATCAGCCCCAGCATTTT
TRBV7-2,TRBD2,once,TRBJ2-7,CASRIAGGPSSYEQYF,TGTGCCAGCAGGATCGCGGGGGGCCCTAGCTCCTACGAGCAGTACTTC
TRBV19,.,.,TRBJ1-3,CASSIVTGNSGNTIYF,TGTGCCAGTAGTATAGTTACGGGCAACTCTGGAAACACCATATATTTT
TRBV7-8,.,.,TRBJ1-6,CASSLEGRDSPLHF,TGTGCCAGCAGCTTAGAGGGGAGGGATTCACCCCTCCACTTT
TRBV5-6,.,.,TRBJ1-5,CASSLNWLGAGQPQHF,TGTGCCAGCAGCTTGAATTGGCTGGGAGCAGGTCAGCCCCAGCATTTT
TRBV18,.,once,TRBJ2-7,CASSTLSSYEQYF,TGTGCCAGCTCAACTCTCAGCTCCTACGAGCAGTACTTC
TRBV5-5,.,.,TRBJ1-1,CASSSLGGGAFF,TGTGCCAGCAGCTCGCTAGGGGGTGGAGCTTTCTTT
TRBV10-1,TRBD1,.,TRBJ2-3,CASSEGQASTDTQYF,TGCGCCAGCAGTGAGGGACAGGCTAGCACAGATACGCAGTATTTT